The rows below give T cell receptor beta chains drawn from one sample of a study of post-analysis software for immune sequencing data. TCRdb re-called the PCR reads through MiXCR, storing one row per CDR3 protein. The sample comprises around 710,000 distinct CDR3 sequences, roughly 50% of which are singletons, and roughly 4.5% rests with the top ten. Input material: blood. The receptors were gathered from a girl aged 5 to 17 with multiple sclerosis. CDR3s include the opening cysteine and the closing phenylalanine or tryptophan. The D gene is left open where the match is weak. Not all rows give a size; the values are once, few, many and, for expanded clones, a class.

. TRBJ2-5 . TRBV7-2 TGTGCCAGCAGCGTGGGACTTATCCAAGAGACCCAGTACTTC CASSVGLIQETQYF
. TRBJ1-1 . TRBV20-1 . CSARRDSYNGYTFGSGTIEAFF
. TRBJ2-7 . TRBV21-1 TGTGCCAGCAGCAAAGGGGGACCGGCAGGGCGCTACGAGCAGTACTTC CASSKGGPAGRYEQYF
. TRBJ2-4 . TRBV19 TGTGCCAGTAGTATAGTTTTTAGTCGGGAAAACATTCAGTACTTC CASSIVFSRENIQYF
. TRBJ2-1 . TRBV20-1 TGCAGTGCTAGCTCGGGCGGGGCGGACCCCAATGAGCAGTTCTTC CSASSGGADPNEQFF
. TRBJ2-7 few TRBV10-3 TGTGCCATCAGCGATGCCTACGAGCAGTACTTC CAISDAYEQYF
TRBD2 TRBJ2-4 . TRBV20-1 TGCAGTGCTAGAGATAATGCTCTAGCGGGAGGGCCTGGAGAGCAGTACTTC CSARDNALAGGPGEQYF
. TRBJ2-7 . TRBV7-2 TGTGCCAGCAGCTTAGTAGCGGCAAGTTGGCACGAGCAGTACTTC CASSLVAASWHEQYF
. TRBJ2-7 few TRBV6-1 TGTGCCAGCAGTGAAAATCCCTACGAGCAGTACTTC CASSENPYEQYF
. TRBJ1-1 . TRBV5-1 TGCGCCAGCAGCTTGGCCGGGACACCGAACACTGAAGCTTTCTTT CASSLAGTPNTEAFF
. TRBJ2-1 . TRBV20-1 TGCAGTGCTAGCGCAATAAGGGGCAATGAGCAGTTCTTC CSASAIRGNEQFF
. TRBJ2-7 . TRBV11-2 TGTGCCAGCAGCTTATGGGGGTCTCTGGGGGAGCAGTACTTC CASSLWGSLGEQYF
. TRBJ2-5 . TRBV6-6 TGTGCCAGCAGTTACGGGACCCAGGGGACCCAGTACTTC CASSYGTQGTQYF
. TRBJ1-5 . TRBV10-3 TGTGCCATCAGTGAGAGGAGGCAGCAAGATCAGCCCCAGCATTTT CAISERRQQDQPQHF
. TRBJ1-2 . TRBV11-2 TGTGCCAGCAGCTTAGATTTCGGCGGGTTCAATGGCTACACCTTC CASSLDFGGFNGYTF
. TRBJ2-7 . TRBV10-3 TGTGCCATCAGAACCAGCAGCGACCCCTACGAGCAGTACTTC CAIRTSSDPYEQYF
. TRBJ2-2 . TRBV7-3 TGTGCCAGCAGCTCGGCCCCGAACACCGGGGAGCTGTTTTTT CASSSAPNTGELFF
. TRBJ2-1 . TRBV20-1 TGCAGTGCTAGAGATCCAACTTGGGGGAAGAATGAGCAGTTCTTC CSARDPTWGKNEQFF
TRBD2 TRBJ2-1 few TRBV7-2 TGTGCCAGCAGCTTTACTAGCGGTTACAATGAGCAGTTCTTC CASSFTSGYNEQFF
TRBD1 TRBJ1-4 . TRBV12-3/TRBV12-4 TGTGCCAGCCAGGGGGCCGGTGAAAAACTGTTTTTT CASQGAGEKLFF
. TRBJ2-5 few TRBV12-3/TRBV12-4 TGTGCCAGCAGTTTGTCGGGAGGGGGCGGAGAGACCCAGTACTTC CASSLSGGGGETQYF
TRBD2 TRBJ2-7 few TRBV7-2 TGTGCCAGCAGGGAGGGAGGGAGCTCCTACGAGCAGTACTTC CASREGGSSYEQYF
. TRBJ1-1 . TRBV20-1 TGCAGTGCTAGAGACCCGATCGGTTTGGAGACTGAAGCTTTCTTT CSARDPIGLETEAFF
TRBD1 TRBJ2-7 few TRBV5-1 TGCGCCAGCAAACGTCTAACCGGGACAGTGAATTCCTACGAGCAGTACTTC CASKRLTGTVNSYEQYF
. TRBJ1-2 . TRBV27 TGTGCCAGCAGTTTAACAGGGTCTTCTGGCTACACCTTC CASSLTGSSGYTF
TRBD2 TRBJ2-7 . TRBV28 TGTGCCAGCAGCACTAGCGGGGTTTCCTCCTACGAGCAGTACTTC CASSTSGVSSYEQYF
. TRBJ2-1 . TRBV9 TGTGCCAGCAGCGTAGTCGCTGGTTCCCCCTCCTACAATGAGCAGTTCTTC CASSVVAGSPSYNEQFF
. TRBJ2-7 few TRBV6-1 TGTGCCAGCAGTACTTTTGACACCTCCTACGAGCAGTACTTC CASSTFDTSYEQYF
TRBD1 TRBJ2-7 few TRBV20-1 TGCAGTGCCGCCTACCCCAGGGGGAAGTACGAGCAGTACTTC CSAAYPRGKYEQYF
TRBD1 TRBJ2-7 . TRBV15 TGTGCCACCAGCAGAGGACAGGGGCTAGCCTACGAGCAGTACTTC CATSRGQGLAYEQYF
TRBD1 TRBJ1-2 . TRBV20-1 TGCAGTGCCACTTCCGGACAGGACACTAATGGCTACACCTTC CSATSGQDTNGYTF
TRBD2 TRBJ2-3 . TRBV13 TGTGCCAGCAGCTTAGAAGGGCTAGCGGGAAAGGAAGTGACAGATACGCAGTATTTT CASSLEGLAGKEVTDTQYF
. TRBJ2-3 few TRBV9 TGTACCAGCAGCGTAGTGAGCTTTTCAGGCACAGATACGCAGTATTTT CTSSVVSFSGTDTQYF
. TRBJ2-7 . TRBV27 TGTGCCAGCACCTCCCTAGGTTTCCCCTACGAGCAGTACTTC CASTSLGFPYEQYF
. TRBJ2-7 . TRBV28 TGTGCCAGCAGTAACCAGGGAGTCTCCTACGAGCAGTACTTC CASSNQGVSYEQYF
. TRBJ2-7 . TRBV20-1 TGCAGTGCTAGAGATTGGTCATCCTACGAGCAGTACTTC CSARDWSSYEQYF
TRBD2 TRBJ2-7 . TRBV29-1 TGCAGCGTTGAAAGCGGGGGGGCCTACGAGCAGTACTTC CSVESGGAYEQYF
TRBD2 TRBJ2-1 few TRBV6-7 TGTGCCAGCAGTAAACTAGCGGTAGGCTACAATGAGCAGTTCTTC CASSKLAVGYNEQFF
TRBD1 TRBJ1-4 . TRBV6-2/TRBV6-3 TGTGCCAACAGCGAGGGGGCTACTAATGAAAAACTGTTTTTT CANSEGATNEKLFF
TRBD2 TRBJ2-1 . TRBV19 TGTGCCAGTAGTTTCCTCCTAGCGGCTGAGCAGTTCTTC CASSFLLAAEQFF
. TRBJ1-2 . TRBV11-3 TGTGCCAGCAGCGGTGGTGTCGATGGCTACACCTTC CASSGGVDGYTF
TRBD1 TRBJ2-7 . TRBV29-1 TGCAGCGTAGGGGGACAGGGGGGAACCGAGCAGTACTTC CSVGGQGGTEQYF
TRBD2 TRBJ2-1 . TRBV20-1 TGCAGTGCTAACCGGGGGGGTAATGAGCAGTTCTTC CSANRGGNEQFF